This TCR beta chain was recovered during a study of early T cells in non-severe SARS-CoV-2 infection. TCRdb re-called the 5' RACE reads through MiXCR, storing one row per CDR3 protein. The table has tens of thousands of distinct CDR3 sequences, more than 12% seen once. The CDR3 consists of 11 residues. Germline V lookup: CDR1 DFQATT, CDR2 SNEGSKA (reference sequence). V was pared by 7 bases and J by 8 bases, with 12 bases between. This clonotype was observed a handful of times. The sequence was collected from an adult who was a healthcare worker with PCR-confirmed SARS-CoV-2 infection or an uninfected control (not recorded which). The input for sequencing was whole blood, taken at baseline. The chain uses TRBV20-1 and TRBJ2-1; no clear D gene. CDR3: CSVKQAYEQFF. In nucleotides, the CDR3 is TGCAGTGTTAAGCAGGCGTATGAGCAGTTCTTC.